One sample yielded the 17 T cell receptor beta chains listed below, sequenced in a study of blood T cell repertoires in COVID-19. The table came from immunoSEQ multiplex PCR; TCRdb's copy has only in-frame clones and leaves some out. The repertoire holds approximately 250,000 clones, with 75% to 90% as singletons. The sample comprised peripheral blood. These receptors all stem from a woman in her 70s with COVID-19, enrolled during active disease.

V and J are TRBV4-1 and TRBJ1-3, with 8 bases aligning to TRBD1. V gave up 4 bases and J gave up 1 base; unmatched junction bases: 12. Germline-derived CDR1 and CDR2 are MGHRA and YSYEKL. The CDR3 runs to 18 residues. CDR3 nucleotides: TGCGCCAGCAGCCCCATCCCCCGGACAGGGAATTCTGGAAACACCATATATTTT. Its protein is CASSPIPRTGNSGNTIYF.

This clone showed up just a few times. The V gene is TRBV2, the J gene TRBJ1-1; D perhaps matches TRBD1 (6 bases). CDR3 length equals 16 residues. Looked up from germline, CDR1 is SNHLY and CDR2 is FYNNEI. Trimming cost V 3 bases and J 6 bases, with 20 bases left between them. The CDR3: CASSEAPMQGSAEAFF. CDR3 bases: TGTGCCAGCAGTGAGGCTCCGATGCAGGGGTCAGCTGAAGCTTTCTTT.

V gene TRBV6-5 combines with J gene TRBJ1-4, with a possible D match to TRBD1 (5 bases). Germline V gene data show CDR1 as MNHEY and CDR2 as SVGAGI. Trimming removed 6 bases at V and 6 bases at J, with 14 bases between. The CDR3 consists of 14 residues. CDR3 nucleotides: TGTGCCAGCAGCCCATGGGGGGGAGATGAAAAACTGTTTTTT. Protein product: CASSPWGGDEKLFF.

This chain joins TRBV30 and TRBJ2-3, with 14 bases that match TRBD2. V dropped 8 bases and J dropped 5; count of bases not matched to a gene: 3. The CDR3 covers 13 residues. CDR1 and CDR2 from the germline V gene are GTSNPN and SVGIG (reference sequence). CDR3 sequence (DNA): TGTGCCGGGGGACTAGCGGGAGTAGATACGCAGTATTTT. Its translation: CAGGLAGVDTQYF.

The V gene is TRBV28, the J gene TRBJ1-6, with 10 bases identical to TRBD1. Germline assignment: CDR1 MDHEN and CDR2 SYDVKM. V shed 3 bases, J shed 9 bases, and the junction held 5 bases outside the gene matches. The CDR3 runs 15 residues. CDR3 in DNA: TGTGCCAGCAGTTTGACCGGGACAGGGGTTTCACCCCTCCACTTT. It translates to CASSLTGTGVSPLHF.

V gene TRBV5-5 combines with J gene TRBJ1-1, with a weak D call TRBD1 (5 bases). The germline CDR1 and CDR2 sequences are SGHKS and YYEKEE (reference sequence). V lost 5 bases and J lost 1, with 9 bases in between. CDR3 length equals 13 residues. CDR3 residues: CASSQQGNTEAFF. The CDR3 DNA sequence: TGTGCCAGCAGTCAGCAGGGGAACACTGAAGCTTTCTTT.

V is TRBV2 and J is TRBJ1-5; 11 bases map to TRBD1. This CDR3 spans 19 amino acids. With 4 bases clipped from V and 2 bases from J, the junction kept 13 bases outside the gene matches. Germline V gene data show CDR1 as SNHLY and CDR2 as FYNNEI. CDR3 in amino acids: CASSGDRGGRGVGNQPQHF. The CDR3 coding sequence is TGTGCCAGCAGTGGGGACAGGGGGGGCAGAGGTGTTGGCAATCAGCCCCAGCATTTT.

The chain is built from TRBV27 and TRBJ1-1; perhaps TRBD1 as D (6 bases). There are 16 residues in the CDR3. The V gene's germline CDR1 is MNHEY and CDR2 SMNVEV (reference sequence). The V and J ends lost 5 bases and 4 bases respectively, with 20 bases between them. DNA for the CDR3: TGTGCCAGCAGTCCATGGGGGGGGCGACGAGGCACTGAAGCTTTCTTT. Translated: CASSPWGGRRGTEAFF.

This clone was observed a single time. The chain links TRBV12-5 to TRBJ1-3; 7 bases map to TRBD1. The germline V gene has CDR1 LGHNT and CDR2 FRNRAP. The CDR3 consists of 18 residues. Trimming removed 0 bases from V and 5 bases from J; junction bases left unmatched: 13. The CDR3 sequence is CASGLVPGGTVSRNTIYF. CDR3 DNA sequence: TGTGCTAGTGGTTTGGTCCCTGGTGGGACAGTGTCCCGAAACACCATATATTTT.

The rearrangement joins TRBV4-1 to TRBJ1-2; the D gene is possibly TRBD1 (6 bases). Germline loops: CDR1 MGHRA, CDR2 YSYEKL. This CDR3 is built from 14 residues. V gave up 2 bases and J gave up 4 bases, with 11 bases separating them. The CDR3 nucleotides are TGCGCCAGCAGCCAACCGGACAGTATCTATGGCTACACCTTC. Translation: CASSQPDSIYGYTF.

The chain couples TRBV6-5 to TRBJ2-7, with unresolved D. V lost 1 base, J lost 1 base, and 11 bases lay in between. Germline V gene data show CDR1 as MNHEY and CDR2 as SVGAGI. CDR3 size: 15 residues. The CDR3 here is CASSYYHGLSYEQYF. The CDR3 bases are TGTGCCAGCAGTTACTATCATGGCTTGTCCTACGAGCAGTACTTC.

This chain connects TRBV6-6 to TRBJ1-1, with 11 bases aligning to TRBD1. Unmatched junction bases numbered 5, after V lost 7 bases and J lost 4 bases. The CDR3 is 14 residues long. Germline values: CDR1 MNHNY, CDR2 SVGAGI (reference sequence). CDR3 residues: CASTRGTGGTEAFF. The CDR3 coding sequence is TGTGCCAGCACCCGGGGGACAGGGGGCACTGAAGCTTTCTTT.

The rearrangement links TRBV30 to TRBJ1-2, with D unclear. From germline, CDR1 is GTSNPN and CDR2 SVGIG (reference sequence). Trimming stripped 4 bases from V and 2 bases from J, with 14 bases between. The length of the CDR3 is 14 residues. The CDR3 sequence is CAWIPGGINYGYTF. The CDR3 bases are TGTGCCTGGATCCCCGGAGGGATCAACTATGGCTACACCTTC.

This clone was observed once. The chain carries TRBV29-1 and TRBJ2-1; TRBD2 matches at 12 bases. Germline CDR1 SQVTM, CDR2 ANQGSEA. Losses at the gene ends were 8 bases for V and 6 bases for J; bases not matched to a gene: 8. The CDR3 loop spans 14 amino acids. DNA for the CDR3: TGCAGCTCCCGACTAGCGGGGGCCCCCAATGAGCAGTTCTTC. This sequence encodes CSSRLAGAPNEQFF.

The rearrangement links TRBV10-3 to TRBJ1-1, with 7 bases identical to TRBD1. Unmatched junction bases numbered 6, after V lost 6 bases and J lost 5 bases. Per germline, CDR1 ENHRY and CDR2 SYGVKD. The CDR3 contains 13 residues. As DNA, the CDR3 is TGTGCCATCAGAGACAGGGAGGCGACTGAAGCTTTCTTT. Amino acid sequence: CAIRDREATEAFF.

The chain joins TRBV13 to TRBJ2-7, with 7 bases aligning to TRBD2. The CDR3 covers 17 residues. Germline-derived CDR1 and CDR2 are PRHDT and FYEKMQ (reference sequence). Trimming removed 6 bases from V and 2 bases from J; junction bases left unmatched: 16. CDR3 sequence (DNA): TGTGCCAGCAGTTTACTAACCGGGACTAAGGAACCCTACGAGCAGTACTTC. It yields the protein CASSLLTGTKEPYEQYF.

This chain links TRBV9 with TRBJ2-1; a possible D gene is TRBD1 (5 bases). Germline-derived CDR1 and CDR2 are SGDLS and YYNGEE. The CDR3 loop spans 16 amino acids. V was shortened by 4 bases and J by 2 bases, with 16 bases between the two germline ends. The CDR3 DNA is TGTGCCAGCAGCCCTGGGGCAGGTAGCCCCTACAATGAGCAGTTCTTC. It is translated as CASSPGAGSPYNEQFF.